This T cell receptor beta chain comes out of a study of blood T cell repertoires in COVID-19. There are 14 residues in the CDR3. Per germline, CDR1 LNHNV and CDR2 YYDKDF (reference sequence). V lost 5 bases and J lost 7; bases outside the gene matches: 11. Assay used: immunoSEQ multiplex PCR; TCRdb lists only in-frame clones, some missing. This table holds 110,000 to 150,000 clones, roughly 88% found once. The clonotype was recovered from a man aged 50-59 years who had recovered from COVID-19. Material for sequencing was PBMCs or T cells enriched from blood (not recorded which). This chain connects TRBV15 to TRBJ2-7; 7 bases fit TRBD1. The CDR3 DNA reads TGTGCCACCAGCCGAAGACAGGGTACACGGGAGCAGTACTTC. Encoded protein: CATSRRQGTREQYF.